Here is one T cell receptor (beta chain) with its context. Measured with immunoSEQ multiplex PCR; TCRdb has only the in-frame clones, and not every one. Among 110,000 to 150,000 clones listed, about nine tenths were seen once. The entry originates in a study of blood T cell repertoires in COVID-19. Overall study context: The origin of the acute and convalescent COVID-19 samples was the United States, Italy and Spain.

This clonotype was sampled from a man aged 50-60 years with active or convalescent COVID-19. Sequenced: peripheral blood.

The CDR3 here is CASSPGTVSYEQYF. Written as DNA, the CDR3 is TGTGCCAGTAGTCCAGGGACAGTCTCCTACGAGCAGTACTTC. This sequence joins TRBV19 and TRBJ2-7; 7 nucleotides agree with TRBD1. The ends lost 5 bases at V and 0 bases at J; junction bases unmatched: 4. The CDR3 consists of 14 residues. Germline lookup yields CDR1 LNHDA and CDR2 SQIVND (reference sequence). Drawing the rest from reference TRBV19 and TRBJ2-7, the complete variable domain is DGGITQSPKYLFRKEGQNVTLSCEQNLNHDAMYWYRQDPGQGLRLIYYSQIVNDFQKGDIAEGYSVSREKKESFPLTVTSAQKNPTAFYLCASSPGTVSYEQYFGPGTRLTVT.